This TCR beta chain emerged from a study of Ad26.COV2.S vaccination and SARS-CoV-2 variants. As for this clone: Its target is unknown.

Study-level points and caveats: An underestimation of total T cell responses may have resulted from the TCR breadth and depth analyses.

As to treatment: roughly 19 received Ad26.COV2.S at low or high dose, single or two shots; about 5 received placebo; per-sample allocation not given. All samples were drawn on day 63, counting from the first vaccine or placebo injection. Produced via immunoSEQ multiplex PCR; TCRdb's table is partial and in-frame only. Counted here are just under 250,000 clones, over 75% occurring once; the ten biggest clones make up around 11%. This TCR derives from a person aged 18 to 65 who received the Ad26.COV2.S COVID-19 vaccine or a placebo. The sequencing here drew on peripheral blood, taken in a trial of Ad26.COV2.S vaccine versus placebo.

The CDR3 protein is CAISDSPGETQYF. Written as DNA, the CDR3 is TGTGCCATCAGTGACTCCCCTGGCGAGACCCAGTACTTC. The chain joins TRBV10-3 to TRBJ2-5; no definite D call. Germline loops: CDR1 ENHRY, CDR2 SYGVKD. V was trimmed by 3 bases and J by 5 bases, leaving 10 bases between them. CDR3 length: 13 amino acids.